These 16 T cell receptor beta chains were all obtained from the same sample, sequenced in a study of CD8 T cells in ankylosing spondylitis. TCRdb re-called the 5' RACE reads through MiXCR, storing one row per CDR3 protein. The table records approximately 46,000 distinct CDR3 sequences, 9.5% to 12% of them present only once. The sample consisted of blood, either unsorted or a sorted T cell fraction (not recorded which). The receptors originated from a male donor with ankylosing spondylitis or in good health (not recorded which).

This clonotype was observed a handful of times. The chain employs TRBV7-9 and TRBJ2-3, with D uncertain. The germline V gene encodes CDR1 SEHNR and CDR2 FQNEAQ (reference sequence). Trimming removed 5 bases at V and 2 bases at J, with 11 bases between. The CDR3 contains 14 residues. The DNA of the CDR3 is TGTGCCAGCAGCCCACAGTGGATCACAGATACGCAGTATTTT. It encodes CASSPQWITDTQYF.

There are a few counts of this clonotype. The genes are TRBV29-1 and TRBJ1-3; D gene unclear. The CDR3 loop spans 11 amino acids. Trimming stripped 7 bases from V and 0 bases from J, with 4 bases between. Per germline, CDR1 SQVTM and CDR2 ANQGSEA. The CDR3 region has the DNA TGCAGCGCCGACTCTGGAAACACCATATATTTT. Translated: CSADSGNTIYF.

This clonotype was observed many times. V gene TRBV27 combines with J gene TRBJ2-6; no firm D call. Germline lookup yields CDR1 MNHEY and CDR2 SMNVEV (reference sequence). This CDR3 has 14 amino acids. V was cut by 6 bases and J by 4 bases, with 10 bases left in between. CDR3 sequence reads: CASRWGRGANVLTF. The CDR3 DNA follows: TGTGCCAGCAGGTGGGGAAGGGGGGCCAACGTCCTGACTTTC.

This clonotype appeared many times. The chain employs TRBV12-3 or TRBV12-4 and TRBJ2-1, with a tentative D call TRBD2 (7 bases). The ends were cut back, 4 bases at V and 6 bases at J, with 19 bases in the middle. This CDR3 region has 16 residues. CDR3 in amino acids: CASSSPTRGGSNEQFF. CDR3 DNA sequence: TGTGCCAGCAGTTCGCCGACTAGGGGGGGGTCCAATGAGCAGTTCTTC.

This clonotype has ten or more counts. The chain recombines TRBV29-1 with TRBJ2-5; TRBD1 matches 8 bases. The CDR3 has 14 residues. V was clipped by 4 bases and J by 2 bases; unmatched bases: 6. Germline lookup yields CDR1 SQVTM and CDR2 ANQGSEA. The CDR3 DNA reads TGCAGCGTTGTAGGGACAGGACCACAAGAGACCCAGTACTTC. Amino acid sequence: CSVVGTGPQETQYF.

This clonotype was recorded many times. The V gene is TRBV6-1, the J gene TRBJ1-6, with a tentative D call TRBD1 (6 bases). Trimming cost V 4 bases and J 6 bases, with 16 bases left between them. Germline V gene sequence: CDR1 MNHNS, CDR2 SASEGT. This CDR3 is built from 16 residues. CDR3 DNA sequence: TGTGCCAGCAGTGGGGGTTGGACAGCCTTTAATTCACCCCTCCACTTT. Encoded protein: CASSGGWTAFNSPLHF.

This clonotype was observed at least ten times. The V and J genes are TRBV5-1 and TRBJ2-1, with D possibly being TRBD2 (5 bases). Germline V CDR1 and CDR2: SGHRS, YFSETQ. Trimming removed 0 bases from V and 5 bases from J, with 12 bases in between. The CDR3 length is 15 residues. The CDR3 here is CASSLGGNRHNEQFF. As DNA, the CDR3 is TGCGCCAGCAGCTTGGGAGGGAATAGACACAATGAGCAGTTCTTC.

This clonotype has just a few counts. This chain connects TRBV7-7 to TRBJ2-1; D uncertain. V lost 10 bases to trimming and J lost 10 bases, with 14 bases between them. Germline assignment: CDR1 SSHAT and CDR2 FNYEAQ (reference sequence). The CDR3 covers 11 residues. The CDR3 DNA sequence: TGTGCCAAAACCTTAGATTGGGAGCAGTTCTTC. It yields the protein CAKTLDWEQFF.

This clonotype occurred many times. The J gene is TRBJ2-1, the V gene TRBV3-1, with D possibly matching TRBD2 (6 bases). Trimming took 1 base from V and 6 from J, leaving 13 bases between them. Per germline, CDR1 LGHDT and CDR2 YNNKEL (reference sequence). The CDR3 sequence is 15 residues long. The CDR3 region is CASSQGGLQVNEQFF. The CDR3 DNA reads TGTGCCAGCAGCCAAGGGGGACTCCAGGTCAATGAGCAGTTCTTC.

This clonotype showed up many times. V is TRBV28 and J is TRBJ2-7, with D perhaps TRBD1 (5 bases). Trimming stripped 6 bases from V and 1 base from J, with 16 bases between. Germline values: CDR1 MDHEN, CDR2 SYDVKM. The CDR3 runs 15 residues. The CDR3 sequence is CASSSAKGLSYEQYF. The CDR3 DNA sequence: TGTGCCAGCAGCTCTGCTAAGGGGCTGTCCTACGAGCAGTACTTC.

This clonotype was counted many times. This chain joins TRBV20-1 and TRBJ1-2; D is unclear. The CDR3 runs 13 residues. Trimming took 2 bases from V and 10 from J, leaving 17 bases between them. Looked up from germline, CDR1 is DFQATT and CDR2 is SNEGSKA (reference sequence). CDR3 DNA sequence: TGCAGTGCTAGACCCCCGCTAAGTTACGACTACACCTTC. Encoded protein: CSARPPLSYDYTF.

The V gene is TRBV19, the J gene TRBJ2-7; tentative D call: TRBD2 (6 bases). This CDR3 has 15 residues. The V gene lost 2 bases and the J gene lost 1 base, with 12 bases spanning the gap. The germline gives CDR1 LNHDA, CDR2 SQIVND (reference sequence). The CDR3 loop is CASSIRGRESYEQYF. The CDR3, as DNA: TGTGCCAGTAGTATACGGGGTCGGGAGTCCTACGAGCAGTACTTC.

The table lists this clonotype with a count of one. A single base separates this from a much larger clone, so it may be a read error. CDR3 nucleotide sequence: TGTGCCAGCGGCTTAGCCTCTAACTATGGCTACACCTTC. Its protein product is CASGLASNYGYTF. The chain links TRBV11-2 to TRBJ1-2, with D unresolved. The CDR3 consists of 13 residues. The germline V gene encodes CDR1 SGHAT and CDR2 FQNNGV.

J is TRBJ1-2 and V is TRBV29-1, with 9 bases matching TRBD1. The CDR3 runs 18 residues. The J segment lost 4 bases and the V segment lost 4 bases, leaving 19 bases of the junction unmatched. In germline, CDR1 is SQVTM, CDR2 ANQGSEA. CDR3 region: CSVGRGPGQGRIGYGYTF. The CDR3 DNA reads as TGCAGCGTTGGACGTGGGCCGGGACAGGGAAGGATTGGCTATGGCTACACCTTC.

In its sample, this clonotype was seen many times. The chain is built from TRBV29-1 and TRBJ2-1; 7 bases are a match to TRBD2. The CDR3 is 13 residues long. V was clipped by 7 bases and J by 2 bases; unmatched bases: 5. CDR1 and CDR2 (germline): SQVTM, ANQGSEA. The CDR3 DNA reads as TGCAGCGGGGAGGGGAAAACCTACAATGAGCAGTTCTTC. Amino acid sequence: CSGEGKTYNEQFF.

V and J are TRBV12-3 or TRBV12-4 and TRBJ2-1; 8 bases align to TRBD2. The CDR3 sequence is 16 residues long. Germline trimming cut 4 bases from V and 8 bases from J; bases unmatched to any gene: 13. The CDR3 sequence is CASSYYSGVTGDEQFF. The CDR3 coding sequence is TGTGCCAGCAGTTACTATAGCGGGGTGACGGGGGATGAGCAGTTCTTC.